These 25 T cell receptor beta chains were all obtained from the same sample, sequenced in a study of cytomegalovirus exposure and HLA in healthy donors. Primers: 60 Vbeta forward and 13 Jbeta reverse. Repertoires were generated with immunoSEQ multiplex PCR, while TCRdb's copy carries only in-frame clones and drops some. The sample includes more than 95,000 clones, around 75% of them seen just once. The source material was PBMCs. The receptors were sampled from a man aged 40-49 years in good health and CMV-seronegative.

The V call is TRBV28, the J call TRBJ2-5; D gene unclear. V was pared by 5 bases and J by 5 bases, with 15 bases between. The CDR3 has 14 amino acids. CDR1 and CDR2 from the germline V gene are MDHEN and SYDVKM. The CDR3, as DNA: TGTGCCAGCAGTCTCGCCTCAGGCGCGGAGACCCAGTACTTC. Its protein is CASSLASGAETQYF.

This clone was observed once. This chain joins TRBV6-5 and TRBJ2-7; 8 nucleotides match TRBD2. The CDR3 covers 16 residues. Germline V gene sequence: CDR1 MNHEY, CDR2 SVGAGI. The J segment lost 7 bases and the V segment lost 0 bases, leaving 11 bases of the junction unmatched. CDR3 DNA sequence: TGTGCCAGCAGTTACTCGGGTAATAGCGGGGCCCAGGAGCAGTACTTC. Amino acids: CASSYSGNSGAQEQYF.

The rearrangement uses TRBV12-5 and TRBJ2-7; 8 bases are shared with TRBD2. Germline-derived CDR1 and CDR2 are LGHNT and FRNRAP. The CDR3 is 14 residues long. V gave up 7 bases and J gave up 6 bases; unmatched junction bases: 11. The CDR3 region is CASDIAGGAGEQYF. As DNA, the CDR3 is TGTGCTAGTGACATCGCCGGGGGGGCCGGCGAGCAGTACTTC.

The gene calls are TRBV7-2 and TRBJ2-1; 8 positions agree with TRBD1. CDR3 length equals 15 residues. The junction had 10 bases not matched to a gene; V was cut back by 5 bases and J by 7 bases. The germline V gene has CDR1 SGHTA and CDR2 FQGNSA. In DNA, the CDR3 is TGTGCCAGCAGCCAACAGGGGGATGGTCGGAATGAGCAGTTCTTC. This codes for CASSQQGDGRNEQFF.

J is TRBJ1-2 and V is TRBV6-1; D remains unclear. This CDR3 is 11 amino acids long. The V and J ends lost 7 bases and 3 bases respectively, with 6 bases between them. Per the germline V gene, CDR1 is MNHNS and CDR2 is SASEGT. The CDR3 spells CASTQYYGYTF. The DNA of the CDR3 is TGTGCCAGCACCCAATACTATGGCTACACCTTC.

This chain links TRBV2 with TRBJ2-5, with D perhaps TRBD2 (6 bases). Per germline, CDR1 SNHLY and CDR2 FYNNEI. V lost 7 bases to trimming and J lost 0 bases, with 27 bases between them. The CDR3 covers 19 residues. CDR3 sequence: CASINPRTTRGKYQETQYF. Written as DNA, the CDR3 is TGTGCCAGCATTAACCCTCGGACTACCCGGGGGAAGTACCAAGAGACCCAGTACTTC.

J is TRBJ2-3 and V is TRBV4-1; D is unclear. Trimming left V 0 bases short and J 0 bases short, with 7 bases between. Germline V CDR1 and CDR2: MGHRA, YSYEKL. CDR3 length equals 15 residues. The CDR3 spells CASSQDLRSTDTQYF. The CDR3 region has the DNA TGCGCCAGCAGCCAAGATCTCCGGAGCACAGATACGCAGTATTTT.

This chain's CDR3 is CSVEPVETGVGEQYF. CDR3 nucleotides: TGCAGCGTTGAACCCGTTGAAACAGGGGTAGGCGAGCAGTACTTC. This chain connects TRBV29-1 to TRBJ2-7; TRBD1 aligns across 7 bases. The V segment lost 2 bases and the J segment 6 bases; nucleotides outside the gene matches: 13. The CDR3 is made up of 15 amino acids. CDR1 and CDR2 from the germline V gene are SQVTM and ANQGSEA.

The chain recombines TRBV9 with TRBJ2-7, with 10 bases that match TRBD2. The CDR3 runs 14 residues. Germline CDR1 and CDR2: SGDLS and YYNGEE. The trim removed 2 bases at V and 4 bases at J, leaving 3 bases unmatched. The CDR3 nucleotides are TGTGCCAGCAGCGTCGGGACTAGCGAGTACGAGCAGTACTTC. The encoded protein is CASSVGTSEYEQYF.

This clone has more than one count but fewer than ten. J is TRBJ2-7 and V is TRBV30, with 10 bases aligning to TRBD2. Losses at the gene ends were 8 bases for V and 2 bases for J; bases not matched to a gene: 3. Germline V gene lookup returns CDR1 GTSNPN and CDR2 SVGIG (reference sequence). CDR3 length equals 12 residues. CDR3 DNA sequence: TGTGCCGGGACTAGCGCCGCCTACGAGCAGTACTTC. Its protein is CAGTSAAYEQYF.

The rearrangement links TRBV5-4 to TRBJ1-1; D perhaps matches TRBD1 (6 bases). The germline V gene has CDR1 SGHNT and CDR2 YYREEE (reference sequence). Between the trimmed V and J ends, which lost 0 bases and 3 bases, there was a span of 18 bases. The CDR3 has 17 residues. The CDR3 region is CASSLDLLGAVDTEAFF. CDR3 DNA sequence: TGTGCCAGCAGCTTGGACTTGTTGGGGGCGGTGGACACTGAAGCTTTCTTT.

This clone was seen only once. The genes are TRBV5-1 and TRBJ2-7; 7 bases match TRBD2. Germline CDR1 is SGHRS and CDR2 is YFSETQ. Unmatched junction bases numbered 3, after V lost 0 bases and J lost 3 bases. CDR3 length equals 14 residues. The CDR3 DNA follows: TGCGCCAGCAGCTTGGGGCGGGGGAACTACGAGCAGTACTTC. Its protein is CASSLGRGNYEQYF.

Concerning this clone itself: Other nucleotide sequences from this sample produce the same CDR3. The CDR3 sequence is CASSQTGGGYEQYF. The CDR3 region has the DNA TGCGCCAGCAGCCAGACAGGCGGAGGCTACGAGCAGTACTTC. The chain uses TRBV4-1 and TRBJ2-7; possible D gene TRBD1, 6 bases. CDR3 size: 14 residues. V was pared by 3 bases and J by 3 bases, with 12 bases between. Germline assignment: CDR1 MGHRA and CDR2 YSYEKL.

The chain's CDR3 is CASSETLTSEAFF. The DNA for the CDR3 is TGTGCCAGCAGTGAGACACTCACAAGTGAAGCTTTCTTT. The gene calls are TRBV2 and TRBJ1-1; unclear D gene. The germline CDR1 and CDR2 sequences are SNHLY and FYNNEI. Trimming stripped 3 bases from V and 7 bases from J, with 12 bases between. This CDR3 is built from 13 residues. Filled out from reference TRBV2 and TRBJ1-1, the complete variable domain reads EPEVTQTPSHQVTQMGQEVILRCVPISNHLYFYWYRQILGQKVEFLVSFYNNEISEKSEIFDDQFSVERPDGSNFTLKIRSTKLEDSAMYFCASSETLTSEAFFGQGTRLTVV.

The chain has TRBV30 and TRBJ1-4, with a possible D match to TRBD1 (5 bases). Germline lookup yields CDR1 GTSNPN and CDR2 SVGIG (reference sequence). Trimming shortened V by 4 bases and J by 10 bases, and 13 bases separated the two germline ends. The CDR3 contains 12 residues. The CDR3 spells CAWNQGGGKLFF. The CDR3 DNA follows: TGTGCCTGGAATCAGGGCGGGGGAAAACTGTTTTTT.

This sequence joins TRBV5-1 and TRBJ2-1; TRBD2 matches at 9 bases. This CDR3 is built from 18 residues. The germline gives CDR1 SGHRS, CDR2 YFSETQ. Unmatched junction bases numbered 10, after V lost 0 bases and J lost 3 bases. The CDR3 bases are TGCGCCAGCAGCTTGGCCGGGGATAGCGGGAGTCTCTACAATGAGCAGTTCTTC. Protein sequence: CASSLAGDSGSLYNEQFF.

The rearrangement joins TRBV30 to TRBJ2-7; 8 bases line up with TRBD2. Trimming removed 3 bases from V and 3 bases from J; junction bases left unmatched: 1. Per germline, CDR1 GTSNPN and CDR2 SVGIG (reference sequence). This CDR3 is built from 12 residues. The CDR3 loop is CAWSGGGYEQYF. The CDR3 nucleotides read TGTGCCTGGAGCGGGGGGGGCTACGAGCAGTACTTC.

The J gene is TRBJ2-7, the V gene TRBV30; possibly TRBD1 for D (6 bases). Germline V lookup: CDR1 GTSNPN, CDR2 SVGIG (reference sequence). The V and J ends lost 0 bases and 5 bases respectively, with 14 bases between them. The CDR3 loop spans 14 amino acids. The CDR3 region is CAWSVQYEGDEQYF. The CDR3 DNA reads TGTGCCTGGAGTGTACAGTATGAGGGGGACGAGCAGTACTTC.

The rearrangement links TRBV10-1 to TRBJ2-7, with D maybe TRBD2 (6 bases). V was clipped by 2 bases and J by 4 bases, with 9 bases between them. Germline V gives CDR1 WNHNN, CDR2 SYGVQD (reference sequence). This CDR3 comprises 13 residues. The CDR3 bases are TGCGCCAGCAGTGAGCGGGAGTGGTACGAGCAGTACTTC. As protein: CASSEREWYEQYF.

This clone was seen only once. The chain joins TRBV6-4 to TRBJ2-3; D perhaps matches TRBD2 (6 bases). Looked up from germline, CDR1 is MRHNA and CDR2 is SNTAGT. Between the trimmed V and J ends, which lost 6 bases and 5 bases, there was a span of 12 bases. The CDR3 runs to 13 residues. CDR3 in DNA: TGTGCCAGCAGGCGGGATTGGGGAGATACGCAGTATTTT. Translation: CASRRDWGDTQYF.

This sequence joins TRBV27 and TRBJ2-5, with a tentative D call TRBD1 (5 bases). Trimming removed 5 bases from V and 5 bases from J, with 21 bases in between. Germline lookup yields CDR1 MNHEY and CDR2 SMNVEV (reference sequence). This CDR3 is 16 amino acids long. The CDR3: CASSVYGAQFWETQYF. The CDR3 coding sequence is TGTGCCAGCAGTGTGTATGGGGCGCAGTTTTGGGAGACCCAGTACTTC.

The chain joins TRBV5-1 to TRBJ2-2; no definite D call. The CDR3 loop spans 14 amino acids. Trimming removed 2 bases at V and 2 bases at J, with 7 bases between. Germline CDR1 is SGHRS and CDR2 is YFSETQ. The DNA for the CDR3 is TGCGCCAGCAGCTTTACAAGTAACACCGGGGAGCTGTTTTTT. This encodes CASSFTSNTGELFF.

This CDR3 reads CASSPYPDRVTPFF. CDR3 DNA sequence: TGTGCCAGCAGTCCGTACCCAGACAGGGTAACTCCGTTCTTC. The gene calls are TRBV6-5 and TRBJ2-1; 7 nucleotides align to TRBD1. Trimming removed 5 bases from V and 15 bases from J; junction bases left unmatched: 16. Germline V lookup: CDR1 MNHEY, CDR2 SVGAGI. This CDR3 has 14 residues.

The chain employs TRBV5-6 and TRBJ2-7; TRBD2 matches 7 bases. The germline V gene has CDR1 SGHDT and CDR2 YYEEEE. Trimming cost V 2 bases and J 2 bases; bases outside gene matches: 7. CDR3 length: 15 residues. This CDR3 reads CASSFPTSSAYEQYF. CDR3 in DNA: TGTGCCAGCAGCTTTCCGACTAGCTCGGCCTACGAGCAGTACTTC.

The V gene is TRBV29-1, the J gene TRBJ2-7; 8 bases match TRBD1. Germline-derived CDR1 and CDR2 are SQVTM and ANQGSEA. V lost 8 bases to trimming and J lost 3 bases; unmatched junction nucleotides: 12. The CDR3 runs 14 residues. CDR3 in DNA: TGCAGCCGCCCAAGGACAGGGAATTGCTACGAGCAGTACTTC. Protein product: CSRPRTGNCYEQYF.